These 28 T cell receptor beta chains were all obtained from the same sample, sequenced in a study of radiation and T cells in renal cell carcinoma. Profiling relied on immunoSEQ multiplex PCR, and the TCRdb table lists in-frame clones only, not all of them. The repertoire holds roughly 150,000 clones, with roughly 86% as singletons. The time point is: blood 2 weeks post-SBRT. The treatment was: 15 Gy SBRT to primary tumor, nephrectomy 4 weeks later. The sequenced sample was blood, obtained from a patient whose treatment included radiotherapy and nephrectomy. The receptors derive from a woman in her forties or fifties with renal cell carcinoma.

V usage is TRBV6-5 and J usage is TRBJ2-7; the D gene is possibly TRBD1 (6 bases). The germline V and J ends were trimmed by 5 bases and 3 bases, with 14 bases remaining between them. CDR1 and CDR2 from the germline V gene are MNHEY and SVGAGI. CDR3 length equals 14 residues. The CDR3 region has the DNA TGTGCCAGCAGTCCTCGGACAGCCGACTACGAGCAGTACTTC. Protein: CASSPRTADYEQYF.

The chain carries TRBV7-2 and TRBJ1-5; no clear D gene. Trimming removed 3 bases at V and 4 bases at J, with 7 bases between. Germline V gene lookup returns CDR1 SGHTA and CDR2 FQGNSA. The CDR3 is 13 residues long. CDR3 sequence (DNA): TGTGCCAGCAGCTTGTCCGTAAATCAGCCCCAGCATTTT. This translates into CASSLSVNQPQHF.

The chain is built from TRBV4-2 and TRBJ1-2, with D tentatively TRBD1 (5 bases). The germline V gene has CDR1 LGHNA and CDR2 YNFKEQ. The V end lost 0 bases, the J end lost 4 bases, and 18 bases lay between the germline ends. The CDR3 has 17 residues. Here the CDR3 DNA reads TGTGCCAGCAGCCAAGAAGTCGGGGGAGTGACGGGCTATGGCTACACCTTC. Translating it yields CASSQEVGGVTGYGYTF.

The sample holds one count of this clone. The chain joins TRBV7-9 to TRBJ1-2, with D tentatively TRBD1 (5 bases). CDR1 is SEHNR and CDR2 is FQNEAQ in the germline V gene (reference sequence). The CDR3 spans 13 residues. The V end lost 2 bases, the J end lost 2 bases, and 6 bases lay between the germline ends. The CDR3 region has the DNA TGTGCCAGCAGCTTAAAGGGGAACTATGGCTACACCTTC. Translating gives CASSLKGNYGYTF.

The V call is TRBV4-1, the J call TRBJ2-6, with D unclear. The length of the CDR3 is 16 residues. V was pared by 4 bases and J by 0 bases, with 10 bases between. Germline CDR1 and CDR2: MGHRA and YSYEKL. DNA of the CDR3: TGCGCCAGCAGCCTCGCAGTGAACTCTGGGGCCAACGTCCTGACTTTC. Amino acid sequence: CASSLAVNSGANVLTF.

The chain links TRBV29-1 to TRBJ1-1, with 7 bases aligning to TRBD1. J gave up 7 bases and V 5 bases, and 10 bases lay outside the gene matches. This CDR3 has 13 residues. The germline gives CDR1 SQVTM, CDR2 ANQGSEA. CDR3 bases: TGCAGCGTTTCCACGAACCGACAGGGTGAAGCTTTCTTT. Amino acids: CSVSTNRQGEAFF.

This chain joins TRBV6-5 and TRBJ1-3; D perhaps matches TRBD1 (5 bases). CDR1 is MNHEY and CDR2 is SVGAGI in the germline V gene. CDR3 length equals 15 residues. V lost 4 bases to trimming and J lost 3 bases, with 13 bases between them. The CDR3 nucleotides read TGTGCCAGCAGTTCGGGGGGGGGTGTTGGAAACACCATATATTTT. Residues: CASSSGGGVGNTIYF.

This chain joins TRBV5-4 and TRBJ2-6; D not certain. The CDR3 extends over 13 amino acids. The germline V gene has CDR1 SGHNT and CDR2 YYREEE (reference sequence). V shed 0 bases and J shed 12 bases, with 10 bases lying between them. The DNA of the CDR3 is TGTGCCAGCAGCTTGGGTGAGAGCCGCGTCCTGACTTTC. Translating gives CASSLGESRVLTF. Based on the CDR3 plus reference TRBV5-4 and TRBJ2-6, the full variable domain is ETGVTQSPTHLIKTRGQQVTLRCSSQSGHNTVSWYQQALGQGPQFIFQYYREEENGRGNFPPRFSGLQFPNYSSELNVNALELDDSALYLCASSLGESRVLTFGAGSRLTVL.

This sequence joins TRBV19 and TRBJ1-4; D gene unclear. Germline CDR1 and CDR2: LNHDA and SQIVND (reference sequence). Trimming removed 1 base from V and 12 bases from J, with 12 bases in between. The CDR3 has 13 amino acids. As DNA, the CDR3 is TGTGCCAGTAGTATAGGAATCGCGAGGGAACTGTTTTTT. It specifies CASSIGIARELFF.

The CDR3 DNA sequence: TGCAGTGCTATCAGACAGGAAAAAGCTTTCTTT. Its translation is CSAIRQEKAFF. The chain recombines TRBV20-1 with TRBJ1-1; D is possibly TRBD1 (6 bases). Germline-derived CDR1 and CDR2 are DFQATT and SNEGSKA (reference sequence). The CDR3 is 11 residues long. V lost 4 bases to trimming and J lost 9 bases, with 12 bases between them.

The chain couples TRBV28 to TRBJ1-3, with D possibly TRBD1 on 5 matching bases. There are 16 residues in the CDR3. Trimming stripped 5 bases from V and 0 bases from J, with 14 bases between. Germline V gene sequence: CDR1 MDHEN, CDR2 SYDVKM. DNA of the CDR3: TGTGCCAGCAGTCCACTGGGGGGTGGCTCTGGAAACACCATATATTTT. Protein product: CASSPLGGGSGNTIYF.

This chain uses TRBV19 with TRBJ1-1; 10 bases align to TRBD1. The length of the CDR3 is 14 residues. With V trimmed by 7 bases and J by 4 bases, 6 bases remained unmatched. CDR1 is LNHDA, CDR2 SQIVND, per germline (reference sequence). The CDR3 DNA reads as TGTGCCAGTACCGATCGGACAGGGGGCACTGAAGCTTTCTTT. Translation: CASTDRTGGTEAFF. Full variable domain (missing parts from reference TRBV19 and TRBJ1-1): DGGITQSPKYLFRKEGQNVTLSCEQNLNHDAMYWYRQDPGQGLRLIYYSQIVNDFQKGDIAEGYSVSREKKESFPLTVTSAQKNPTAFYLCASTDRTGGTEAFFGQGTRLTVV.

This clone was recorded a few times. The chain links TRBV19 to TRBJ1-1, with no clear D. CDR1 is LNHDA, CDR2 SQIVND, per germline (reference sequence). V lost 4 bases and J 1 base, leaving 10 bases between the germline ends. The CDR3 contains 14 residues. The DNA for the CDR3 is TGTGCCAGTAGTACTGGACGGAGGAACACTGAAGCTTTCTTT. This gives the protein CASSTGRRNTEAFF.

Written as DNA, the CDR3 is TGTGCTCCAGCGACAGGCCCCCTTTATGGCAATCAGCCCCAGCATTTT. It codes for CAPATGPLYGNQPQHF. The chain links TRBV5-5 to TRBJ1-5, with a possible D match to TRBD1 (6 bases). Germline CDR1 and CDR2: SGHKS and YYEKEE (reference sequence). The length of the CDR3 is 16 residues.

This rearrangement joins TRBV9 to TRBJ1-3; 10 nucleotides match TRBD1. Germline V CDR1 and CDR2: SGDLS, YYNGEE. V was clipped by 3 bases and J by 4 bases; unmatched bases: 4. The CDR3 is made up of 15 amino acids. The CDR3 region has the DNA TGTGCCAGCAGCGCCGGGACAGGGGAGGGAAACACCATATATTTT. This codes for CASSAGTGEGNTIYF.

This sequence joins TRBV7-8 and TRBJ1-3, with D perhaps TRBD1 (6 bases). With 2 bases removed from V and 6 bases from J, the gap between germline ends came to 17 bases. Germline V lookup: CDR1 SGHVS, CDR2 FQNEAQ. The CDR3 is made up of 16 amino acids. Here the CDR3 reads CASSLRQGISENTIYF. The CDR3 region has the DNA TGTGCCAGCAGCTTAAGGCAGGGGATAAGTGAAAACACCATATATTTT.

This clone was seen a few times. The CDR3 loop is CASSPLGGGPYEQYF. CDR3 DNA: TGTGCCAGCAGCCCCCTAGGCGGGGGGCCCTACGAGCAGTACTTC. This chain uses TRBV5-4 with TRBJ2-7; 8 bases map to TRBD2. Trimming cost V 4 bases and J 2 bases; bases outside gene matches: 8. CDR1 and CDR2 (germline): SGHNT, YYREEE (reference sequence). The CDR3 is 15 residues long.

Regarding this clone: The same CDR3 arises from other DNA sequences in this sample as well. CDR3 in amino acids: CASSSLQNSPLHF. The CDR3, as DNA: TGCGCCAGCAGCTCTCTCCAAAATTCACCCCTCCACTTT. This chain connects TRBV5-1 to TRBJ1-6, with unresolved D. Trimming removed 3 bases at V and 7 bases at J, with 8 bases between. Germline V gene sequence: CDR1 SGHRS, CDR2 YFSETQ. The CDR3 has 13 amino acids.

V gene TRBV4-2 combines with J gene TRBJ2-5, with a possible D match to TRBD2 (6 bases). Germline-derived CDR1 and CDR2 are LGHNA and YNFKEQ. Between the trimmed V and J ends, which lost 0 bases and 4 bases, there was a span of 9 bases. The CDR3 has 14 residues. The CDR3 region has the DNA TGTGCCAGCAGCCAAGATGGGAGGCGAGAGACCCAGTACTTC. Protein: CASSQDGRRETQYF.

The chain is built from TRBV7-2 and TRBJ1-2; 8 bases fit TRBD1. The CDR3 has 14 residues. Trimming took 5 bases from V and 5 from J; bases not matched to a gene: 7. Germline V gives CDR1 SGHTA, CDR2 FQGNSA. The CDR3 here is CASSNRTGRYGYTF. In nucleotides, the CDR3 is TGTGCCAGCAGCAATCGGACAGGGAGGTATGGCTACACCTTC.

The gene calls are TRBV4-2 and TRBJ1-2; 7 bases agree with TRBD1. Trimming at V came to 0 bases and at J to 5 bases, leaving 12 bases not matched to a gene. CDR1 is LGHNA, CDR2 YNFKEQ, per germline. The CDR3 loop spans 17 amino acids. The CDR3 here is CASSQEETGAGNYGYTF. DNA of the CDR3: TGTGCCAGCAGCCAAGAAGAAACAGGGGCTGGAAATTATGGCTACACCTTC.

CDR3 sequence (DNA): TGTGCCAGCAGTTTCGGGACAGATAGCAATCAGCCCCAGCATTTT. Its protein is CASSFGTDSNQPQHF. The gene calls are TRBV6-5 and TRBJ1-5; TRBD1 agrees at 7 bases. The CDR3 loop spans 15 amino acids. The germline gives CDR1 MNHEY, CDR2 SVGAGI. With 4 bases clipped from V and 0 bases from J, the junction kept 3 bases outside the gene matches.

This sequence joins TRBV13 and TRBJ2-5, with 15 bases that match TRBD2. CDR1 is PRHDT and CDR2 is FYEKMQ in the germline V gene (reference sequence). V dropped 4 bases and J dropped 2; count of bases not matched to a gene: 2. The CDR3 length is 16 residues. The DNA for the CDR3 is TGTGCCAGCAGCTATGGACTAGCGGGGGGGCAAGAGACCCAGTACTTC. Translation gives CASSYGLAGGQETQYF.

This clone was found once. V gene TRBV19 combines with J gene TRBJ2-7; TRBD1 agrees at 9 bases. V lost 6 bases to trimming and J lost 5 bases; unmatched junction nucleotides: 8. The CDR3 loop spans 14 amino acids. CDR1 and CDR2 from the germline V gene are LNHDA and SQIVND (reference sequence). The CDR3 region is CASRGGTGSDEQYF. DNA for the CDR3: TGTGCCAGTAGGGGGGGGACAGGGTCGGACGAGCAGTACTTC.

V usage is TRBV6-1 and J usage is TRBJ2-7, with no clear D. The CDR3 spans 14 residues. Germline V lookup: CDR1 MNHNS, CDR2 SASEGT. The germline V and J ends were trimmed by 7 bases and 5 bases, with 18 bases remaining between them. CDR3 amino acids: CASIIDGRYNEQYF. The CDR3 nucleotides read TGTGCCAGCATAATCGACGGCCGATACAACGAGCAGTACTTC.

The CDR3: CASSPLGYPNTEAFF. The CDR3, as DNA: TGTGCCAGCTCACCCCTTGGGTACCCGAACACTGAAGCTTTCTTT. The V gene is TRBV18, the J gene TRBJ1-1; D gene unclear. The CDR3 is made up of 15 amino acids. Germline V gives CDR1 KGHSH, CDR2 LQKENI. V lost 3 bases and J 1 base, leaving 12 bases between the germline ends.

In DNA form, the CDR3 reads TGTGCCAGCAGCGTAGGGACAGGGCAAAACACTGAAGCTTTCTTT. It specifies CASSVGTGQNTEAFF. V gene TRBV9 combines with J gene TRBJ1-1; 8 nucleotides agree with TRBD1. The J segment lost 2 bases and the V segment lost 0 bases, leaving 3 bases of the junction unmatched. The CDR3 spans 15 residues. Germline V gene sequence: CDR1 SGDLS, CDR2 YYNGEE.

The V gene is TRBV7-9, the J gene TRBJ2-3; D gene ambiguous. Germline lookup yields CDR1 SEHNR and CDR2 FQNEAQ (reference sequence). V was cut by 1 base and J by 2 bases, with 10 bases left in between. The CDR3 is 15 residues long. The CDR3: CASSLVALNTDTQYF. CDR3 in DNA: TGTGCCAGCAGCTTAGTGGCGCTCAACACAGATACGCAGTATTTT. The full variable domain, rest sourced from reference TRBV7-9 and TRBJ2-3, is DTGVSQNPRHKITKRGQNVTFRCDPISEHNRLYWYRQTLGQGPEFLTYFQNEAQLEKSRLLSDRFSAERPKGSFSTLEIQRTEQGDSAMYLCASSLVALNTDTQYFGPGTRLTVL.